This T cell receptor beta chain was retrieved from a study of cytomegalovirus exposure and HLA in healthy donors. Germline-derived CDR1 and CDR2 are SGHKS and YYEKEE (reference sequence). J lost 4 bases, V lost 4 bases, and 9 bases had no gene match. This CDR3 comprises 15 residues. 13 Jbeta primers and 60 Vbeta primers were used for the PCR. Only in-frame clones appear in the TCRdb table, and some are missing; sequencing was by immunoSEQ multiplex PCR. The sample holds some 140,000 clones, roughly 79% seen once. This TCR was sampled from a man aged 18 to 35 in good health and CMV-seronegative. The chain uses TRBV5-5 and TRBJ2-7; 9 bases fit TRBD1. Sequences were obtained from PBMCs. CDR3 loop: CASSPQDRGLYEQYF. The CDR3 DNA follows: TGTGCCAGCAGCCCCCAGGACAGGGGTTTGTACGAGCAGTACTTC.